These 27 T cell receptor beta chains were all obtained from the same sample, sequenced in a study of blood T cell repertoires in COVID-19. The protocol was immunoSEQ multiplex PCR, while the TCRdb copy is restricted to in-frame clones and leaves out a portion. The repertoire holds about 200,000 clones, with 80% to 90% as singletons. The sequenced material came from peripheral blood. The source of these receptors is a man between 60 and 70 years old with acute or convalescent COVID-19.

A single count supports this clone. Other DNA sequences in the sample encode the same CDR3. This chain joins TRBV5-6 and TRBJ2-7; 7 bases line up with TRBD1. J lost 0 bases, V lost 2 bases, and 2 bases had no gene match. Germline lookup yields CDR1 SGHDT and CDR2 YYEEEE. The CDR3 loop spans 14 amino acids. The CDR3 region has the DNA TGTGCCAGCAGCTTCGGGACAGTCTCCTACGAGCAGTACTTC. Translated: CASSFGTVSYEQYF.

The chain uses TRBV28 and TRBJ1-2; TRBD1 aligns across 9 bases. Germline V gene lookup returns CDR1 MDHEN and CDR2 SYDVKM. With V trimmed by 5 bases and J by 3 bases, 4 bases remained unmatched. The CDR3 runs to 14 residues. The CDR3 nucleotides are TGTGCCAGCAGTACAGGACAGGGGTACTATGGCTACACCTTC. Translation: CASSTGQGYYGYTF.

DNA for the CDR3: TGTGCCAGCAGCGGAGGGGACAGGGAGACAGATACGCAGTATTTT. Its translation: CASSGGDRETDTQYF. The chain couples TRBV13 to TRBJ2-3; 9 bases map to TRBD1. The trim removed 5 bases at V and 3 bases at J, leaving 6 bases unmatched. The germline CDR1 and CDR2 sequences are PRHDT and FYEKMQ (reference sequence). The CDR3 is 15 residues long. Full variable domain (remainder filled in from reference TRBV13 and TRBJ2-3): AAGVIQSPRHLIKEKRETATLKCYPIPRHDTVYWYQQGPGQDPQFLISFYEKMQSDKGSIPDRFSAQQFSDYHSELNMSSLELGDSALYFCASSGGDRETDTQYFGPGTRLTVL.

The chain employs TRBV5-4 and TRBJ2-6; TRBD1 is a possible D gene (5 bases). V lost 4 bases, J lost 0 bases, and 11 bases lay in between. CDR1 and CDR2 from the germline V gene are SGHNT and YYREEE (reference sequence). CDR3 size: 16 residues. CDR3 sequence: CASSGAVYSGANVLTF. The CDR3 DNA follows: TGTGCCAGCAGCGGGGCGGTCTACTCTGGGGCCAACGTCCTGACTTTC.

This clone showed up just a few times. The chain carries TRBV18 and TRBJ1-5; D gene ambiguous. Germline assignment: CDR1 KGHSH and CDR2 LQKENI. V was pared by 4 bases and J by 5 bases, with 18 bases between. CDR3 length equals 16 residues. The CDR3 region has the DNA TGTGCCAGCTCACGCAGGTCAGATTTTAGGTATCAGCCCCAGCATTTT. It encodes CASSRRSDFRYQPQHF.

The gene calls are TRBV7-8 and TRBJ2-5; tentatively, D is TRBD2 (7 bases). Germline lookup yields CDR1 SGHVS and CDR2 FQNEAQ. The CDR3 covers 14 residues. V lost 4 bases and J lost 4, with 13 bases in between. The CDR3 DNA reads TGTGCCAGCAGCTCAACCGCGGGGGCAGAGACCCAGTACTTC. It encodes CASSSTAGAETQYF. Full variable domain (remainder filled in from reference TRBV7-8 and TRBJ2-5): GAGVSQSPRYKVAKRGQDVALRCDPISGHVSLFWYQQALGQGPEFLTYFQNEAQLDKSGLPSDRFFAERPEGSVSTLKIQRTQQEDSAVYLCASSSTAGAETQYFGPGTRLLVL.

A few counts support this clone. This chain connects TRBV6-5 to TRBJ2-6; no firm D call. Trimming took 8 bases from V and 0 from J, leaving 5 bases between them. Germline assignment: CDR1 MNHEY and CDR2 SVGAGI. This CDR3 spans 13 amino acids. CDR3 bases: TGTGCCAGCGAGAACTCTGGGGCCAACGTCCTGACTTTC. It specifies CASENSGANVLTF.

The rearrangement uses TRBV14 and TRBJ2-7; weak D call: TRBD2 (6 bases). The V end was cut by 5 bases, the J end by 2 bases, with 13 bases between. The CDR3 totals 14 residues. The germline CDR1 and CDR2 sequences are SGHDN and FVKESK. CDR3 region: CASSAGTGTYEQYF. The DNA of the CDR3 is TGTGCCAGCAGCGCCGGGACTGGCACCTACGAGCAGTACTTC. The whole variable domain, remainder taken from reference TRBV14 and TRBJ2-7, is EAGVTQFPSHSVIEKGQTVTLRCDPISGHDNLYWYRRVMGKEIKFLLHFVKESKQDESGMPNNRFLAERTGGTYSTLKVQPAELEDSGVYFCASSAGTGTYEQYFGPGTRLTVT.

The V call is TRBV27, the J call TRBJ2-2, with 7 bases aligning to TRBD2. V gave up 4 bases and J gave up 5 bases; unmatched junction bases: 10. Germline V lookup: CDR1 MNHEY, CDR2 SMNVEV (reference sequence). This CDR3 is built from 16 residues. CDR3 in DNA: TGTGCCAGCAGTTCGCGGGACTATGGTGGGACCGGGGAGCTGTTTTTT. Protein: CASSSRDYGGTGELFF.

The chain combines TRBV28 with TRBJ1-1; tentative D call: TRBD1 (5 bases). The germline V gene encodes CDR1 MDHEN and CDR2 SYDVKM. CDR3 length: 14 amino acids. V was shortened by 4 bases and J by 4 bases, with 13 bases between the two germline ends. CDR3 amino acids: CASSSGGRGTEAFF. The CDR3 DNA follows: TGTGCCAGCAGTTCAGGAGGGAGGGGCACTGAAGCTTTCTTT.

This rearrangement joins TRBV7-8 to TRBJ2-5; 7 nucleotides match TRBD1. Germline V lookup: CDR1 SGHVS, CDR2 FQNEAQ. Trimming took 4 bases from V and 2 from J; bases not matched to a gene: 25. This CDR3 has 21 amino acids. The CDR3 is CASSSAFFGQVRSGGQETQYF. CDR3 in DNA: TGTGCCAGCAGCTCAGCCTTTTTCGGACAGGTTCGAAGTGGGGGACAAGAGACCCAGTACTTC.

The rearrangement joins TRBV6-5 to TRBJ1-1, with TRBD1 identical over 7 bases. CDR1 MNHEY and CDR2 SVGAGI come from the germline V gene. Germline trimming cut 7 bases from V and 4 bases from J; bases unmatched to any gene: 6. The CDR3 has 13 amino acids. Here the CDR3 reads CASNRDRATEAFF. CDR3 DNA sequence: TGTGCCAGCAACCGAGACAGGGCCACTGAAGCTTTCTTT.

This chain links TRBV18 with TRBJ2-5; 7 nucleotides line up with TRBD1. CDR1 and CDR2 from the germline V gene are KGHSH and LQKENI. J was trimmed by 3 bases and V by 3 bases; bases with no gene match: 10. The CDR3 length is 16 residues. The CDR3 spells CASSPDLTGIKETQYF. DNA for the CDR3: TGTGCCAGCTCACCTGACTTGACAGGGATTAAAGAGACCCAGTACTTC.

The J gene is TRBJ1-1, the V gene TRBV5-1; D is perhaps TRBD1 (6 bases). The V end was cut by 2 bases, the J end by 0 bases, with 11 bases between. The CDR3 sequence is 15 residues long. Germline loops: CDR1 SGHRS, CDR2 YFSETQ. The CDR3, as DNA: TGCGCCAGCAGCTTACCGGGACAAATGAACACTGAAGCTTTCTTT. Its protein is CASSLPGQMNTEAFF.

V and J are TRBV28 and TRBJ1-2, with 9 bases aligning to TRBD1. CDR1 and CDR2 (germline): MDHEN, SYDVKM. The CDR3 runs to 14 residues. V trimming: 3 bases; J trimming: 4 bases; junction bases outside the gene matches: 3. The CDR3 loop reads CASSLTGGPYGYTF. The DNA of the CDR3 is TGTGCCAGCAGTTTGACAGGGGGTCCCTATGGCTACACCTTC.

The table lists this clone with a count of one. V and J are TRBV12-3 or TRBV12-4 and TRBJ1-1, with TRBD1 identical over 7 bases. This CDR3 is built from 13 residues. Unmatched junction bases numbered 3, after V lost 5 bases and J lost 3 bases. The CDR3, as DNA: TGTGCCAGCAGTGTACAGGGGCACACTGAAGCTTTCTTT. It is translated as CASSVQGHTEAFF.

This rearrangement joins TRBV7-2 to TRBJ1-2, with 8 bases matching TRBD1. CDR1 SGHTA and CDR2 FQGNSA come from the germline V gene. CDR3 length: 13 residues. The J segment lost 7 bases and the V segment lost 4 bases, leaving 5 bases of the junction unmatched. The CDR3 reads CASSYRDRTGYTF. CDR3 nucleotides: TGTGCCAGCAGCTACCGGGACAGGACTGGCTACACCTTC.

This chain joins TRBV7-6 and TRBJ2-7; 8 positions agree with TRBD2. The germline gives CDR1 SGHVS, CDR2 FNYEAQ. The CDR3 loop spans 16 amino acids. V was clipped by 2 bases and J by 0 bases; unmatched bases: 6. CDR3 residues: CASSLLAGPDSYEQYF. The DNA for the CDR3 is TGTGCCAGCAGCTTACTAGCGGGTCCCGACTCCTACGAGCAGTACTTC. The whole variable domain, remainder taken from reference TRBV7-6 and TRBJ2-7, is GAGVSQSPRYKVTKRGQDVALRCDPISGHVSLYWYRQALGQGPEFLTYFNYEAQQDKSGLPNDRFSAERPEGSISTLTIQRTEQRDSAMYRCASSLLAGPDSYEQYFGPGTRLTVT.

The V and J genes are TRBV7-8 and TRBJ2-7, with no clear D. There are 14 residues in the CDR3. CDR1 and CDR2 (germline): SGHVS, FQNEAQ. V lost 1 base and J lost 2, with 9 bases in between. The CDR3 spells CASSLVGATYEQYF. CDR3 sequence (DNA): TGTGCCAGCAGCTTAGTTGGTGCTACCTACGAGCAGTACTTC. Combining the CDR3 with reference TRBV7-8 and TRBJ2-7 gives the whole variable domain GAGVSQSPRYKVAKRGQDVALRCDPISGHVSLFWYQQALGQGPEFLTYFQNEAQLDKSGLPSDRFFAERPEGSVSTLKIQRTQQEDSAVYLCASSLVGATYEQYFGPGTRLTVT.

The chain couples TRBV29-1 to TRBJ1-4; the D gene is possibly TRBD1 (6 bases). V lost 3 bases to trimming and J lost 8 bases, with 16 bases between them. Germline values: CDR1 SQVTM, CDR2 ANQGSEA. The CDR3 has 14 amino acids. CDR3 coding DNA: TGCAGCGTTGAGGGGCAGGGGATAGGCGAAAAACTGTTTTTT. Encoded protein: CSVEGQGIGEKLFF.

The genes are TRBV5-1 and TRBJ1-1, with 8 bases that match TRBD1. Trimming cost V 2 bases and J 4 bases; bases outside gene matches: 19. The CDR3 runs 19 residues. Germline V gene sequence: CDR1 SGHRS, CDR2 YFSETQ. In DNA, the CDR3 is TGCGCCAGCAGCTTTGGTAGAGCCCGTCAGGGGGCCTTAAGCACTGAAGCTTTCTTT. As protein: CASSFGRARQGALSTEAFF.

This clone has only a few counts. V gene TRBV7-8 combines with J gene TRBJ2-2; 9 bases map to TRBD1. This CDR3 region has 16 residues. Trimming at V came to 0 bases and at J to 3 bases, leaving 2 bases not matched to a gene. CDR1 is SGHVS, CDR2 FQNEAQ, per germline. This chain's CDR3 is CASSLAQGAYTGELFF. The CDR3 region has the DNA TGTGCCAGCAGCTTAGCACAGGGGGCGTACACCGGGGAGCTGTTTTTT.

This clone was observed a handful of times. The chain employs TRBV28 and TRBJ2-7; 10 bases are shared with TRBD2. Germline V gives CDR1 MDHEN, CDR2 SYDVKM. The ends lost 3 bases at V and 1 base at J; junction bases unmatched: 3. The CDR3 is made up of 15 amino acids. This CDR3 reads CASSFGTSASYEQYF. The CDR3 DNA sequence: TGTGCCAGCAGTTTCGGGACTAGCGCTTCCTACGAGCAGTACTTC.

This rearrangement joins TRBV7-3 to TRBJ2-3, with no clear D. Germline CDR1 reads SGHTA; CDR2 reads FQGTGA. This CDR3 is built from 14 residues. The V end was cut by 1 base, the J end by 2 bases, with 7 bases between. CDR3 sequence: CASSLRPSTDTQYF. The CDR3 bases are TGTGCCAGCAGCTTAAGGCCGTCCACAGATACGCAGTATTTT. The full variable domain, with the rest looked up from reference TRBV7-3 and TRBJ2-3, is GAGVSQTPSNKVTEKGKYVELRCDPISGHTALYWYRQSLGQGPEFLIYFQGTGAADDSGLPNDRFFAVRPEGSVSTLKIQRTERGDSAVYLCASSLRPSTDTQYFGPGTRLTVL.

This clone was picked up one time. The chain combines TRBV30 with TRBJ1-6; possible D gene TRBD1, 5 bases. The CDR3 totals 15 residues. Germline-derived CDR1 and CDR2 are GTSNPN and SVGIG (reference sequence). Trimming cost V 0 bases and J 6 bases, with 12 bases left between them. For the CDR3, the DNA is TGTGCCTGGAGTGTACCTCAGGGTGGTAATTCACCCCTCCACTTT. Translating it yields CAWSVPQGGNSPLHF. Using reference TRBV30 and TRBJ1-6 for the parts outside the CDR3, the full variable domain is SQTIHQWPATLVQPVGSPLSLECTVEGTSNPNLYWYRQAAGRGLQLLFYSVGIGQISSEVPQNLSASRPQDRQFILSSKKLLLSDSGFYLCAWSVPQGGNSPLHFGNGTRLTVT.

V gene TRBV7-8 combines with J gene TRBJ2-1; TRBD1 is a possible D gene (6 bases). This CDR3 spans 15 amino acids. The germline V gene has CDR1 SGHVS and CDR2 FQNEAQ. The V gene lost 1 base and the J gene lost 5 bases, with 12 bases spanning the gap. The CDR3 here is CASSLEGDHHNEQFF. The DNA for the CDR3 is TGTGCCAGCAGCTTAGAGGGGGACCACCACAATGAGCAGTTCTTC.

V gene TRBV7-9 combines with J gene TRBJ1-1, with a weak D call TRBD1 (6 bases). V was cut by 7 bases and J by 5 bases, with 14 bases left in between. The CDR3 loop spans 13 amino acids. Germline CDR1 is SEHNR and CDR2 is FQNEAQ (reference sequence). The CDR3 reads CASTYGGLTEAFF. In DNA form, the CDR3 reads TGTGCCAGCACGTACGGGGGGCTTACTGAAGCTTTCTTT.